The T cell receptor (beta chain) described here comes from a study of patients and donors after allogeneic stem cell transplantation. Via MiXCR, TCRdb re-called the RT-PCR reads, giving one row per CDR3 protein. Of about a million distinct CDR3 sequences listed, around 17% were seen once; the top ten hold around 6%. This clonotype was seen a handful of times. V lost 6 bases, J lost 6 bases, and 23 bases lay in between. The CDR3 loop spans 16 amino acids. The TCR originated in a human donor who was either an allogeneic HSCT recipient or a stem cell or donor lymphocyte infusion donor (not recorded which). It is not recorded whose cells these are; they may come from a transplant donor. The sequencing sample was made of blood, either unsorted or a sorted T cell fraction (not recorded which). The chain carries TRBV12-3 or TRBV12-4 and TRBJ1-1; D perhaps matches TRBD1 (6 bases). In DNA form, the CDR3 reads TGTGCCAGCAGCCACCTTAATGCGGGGGGCATATCTGAAGCTTTCTTT. Translated, it gives CASSHLNAGGISEAFF.